The rows below give T cell receptor beta chains drawn from one sample of a study of blood T cell repertoires in COVID-19. Clones were sequenced by immunoSEQ multiplex PCR, and TCRdb holds only the in-frame ones, with some missing. The sample lists 200,000 to 300,000 clones; around 90% were seen once. The sequenced material came from peripheral blood. Receptor source: a man aged 30 to 45 with COVID-19, enrolled during active disease. The CDR3 runs from the conserved cysteine through the conserved F or W. Each record gives: D gene, V gene, clone size, J gene, CDR3 DNA, CDR3 protein. D genes are given only for firm matches. Not every row has a clone size; where given, it reads once, few, many or a size class.

TRBD1	TRBV6-5	.	TRBJ1-4	TGTGCCAGCAGTTACTCGACAGGGGAGTGGGGAAAACTGTTTTTT	CASSYSTGEWGKLFF
TRBD1	TRBV27	.	TRBJ1-1	TGTGCCAGCAGTTTGACAGGGGGAAGGACTGAAGCTTTCTTT	CASSLTGGRTEAFF
.	TRBV2	.	TRBJ2-7	TGTGCCAGCAGTGAAGCGCTTCGGCTAGGGCAGTACTTC	CASSEALRLGQYF
.	TRBV12-5	.	TRBJ2-5	TGTGCTAGTGGTTCTCCGGGACACAGAGGCTACCAAGAGACCCAGTACTTC	CASGSPGHRGYQETQYF
TRBD2	TRBV11-2	.	TRBJ2-3	TGTGCCAGCAGCTTCGGTGGGACTAGCGGGGAAACGCAGTATTTT	CASSFGGTSGETQYF
.	TRBV3-1/TRBV3-2	.	TRBJ1-2	TGTGCCAGCAGCCCTCTAAAGGGGTCTGGTGGCTACACCTTC	CASSPLKGSGGYTF
.	TRBV11-1	once	TRBJ2-3	TGTGCCAGCAGCTTAGACCCCCTTCGGGATACGCAGTATTTT	CASSLDPLRDTQYF
TRBD2	TRBV20-1	.	TRBJ2-3	TGCAGTGCTACTGACGGGCGGGGGGGCGCAGATACGCAGTATTTT	CSATDGRGGADTQYF
.	TRBV7-2	.	TRBJ1-3	TGTGCCAGCACACCACAGGGTCGGTCTGGAAACACCATATATTTT	CASTPQGRSGNTIYF
.	TRBV6-5	.	TRBJ1-2	TGTGCCAGCAGTTATGGCGGGGCGCCGGACTATGGCTACACCTTC	CASSYGGAPDYGYTF
TRBD1	TRBV5-6	.	TRBJ1-2	TGTGCCAGCAGCCCGGGACAGGGGGCCTATGGCTACACCTTC	CASSPGQGAYGYTF
TRBD1	TRBV30	.	TRBJ1-5	TGTGCCTGGAGTCCCGGACAGGGAAATCAGCCCCAGCATTTT	CAWSPGQGNQPQHF
TRBD2	TRBV7-9	.	TRBJ2-1	TGTGCCAGCAGGGCCGCGGGGGGTTACTACAATGAGCAGTTCTTC	CASRAAGGYYNEQFF
TRBD2	TRBV7-9	many	TRBJ2-1	TGTGCCAGCATCACTAGCGGGGGGGCTATGGTTAATGAGCAGTTCTTC	CASITSGGAMVNEQFF
TRBD1	TRBV5-6	.	TRBJ2-5	TGTGCCAGCAGCATACCGGACAGGGGGCAAGAGACCCAGTACTTC	CASSIPDRGQETQYF
TRBD1	TRBV4-2	once	TRBJ1-2	TGTGCCAGCAGCCAAGAAAAGGGGACAGGGCTAAACTATGGCTACACCTTC	CASSQEKGTGLNYGYTF
TRBD1	TRBV14	.	TRBJ2-2	TGTGCCAGCAGCAGGGTTGGGACAGCGAACACCGGGGAGCTGTTTTTT	CASSRVGTANTGELFF
.	TRBV4-1	.	TRBJ1-1	TGCGCCAGCAGCCAAGGGGTGGCGGGACCGATCACTGAAGCTTTCTTT	CASSQGVAGPITEAFF
TRBD2	TRBV7-6	.	TRBJ2-2	TGTGCCAGCAGCTTAGAGGTCCCTAGCGGGGTCGTCGGGGAGCTGTTTTTT	CASSLEVPSGVVGELFF
.	TRBV10-1	.	TRBJ1-1	TGCGCCAGCAGCAATACACAGAACACTGAAGCTTTCTTT	CASSNTQNTEAFF
TRBD1	TRBV2	.	TRBJ1-5	TGTGCCAGCACTGACAGGGATAGCAATCAGCCCCAGCATTTT	CASTDRDSNQPQHF
TRBD2	TRBV7-3	.	TRBJ2-1	TGTGCCAGCAGCCCAACAGGGGCGGGGGGGCTTAATGAGCAGTTCTTC	CASSPTGAGGLNEQFF
TRBD1	TRBV19	.	TRBJ1-5	TGTGCCAGTAGTATTTCTGGCAGGGGGAAGGGTCAGCCCCAGCATTTT	CASSISGRGKGQPQHF
.	TRBV4-1	.	TRBJ1-5	TGCGCCAGCAGCCAGGATTATCCGACAAATAGCGGCAATCAGCCCCAGCATTTT	CASSQDYPTNSGNQPQHF
TRBD1	TRBV6-5	.	TRBJ2-2	TGTGCCAGCAGCACCGGACAGGGGACCGGGGAGCTGTTTTTT	CASSTGQGTGELFF
.	TRBV3-1/TRBV3-2	.	TRBJ1-2	TGTGCCAGCAGCCAGACCAGGGATTCCTATGGCTACACCTTC	CASSQTRDSYGYTF
.	TRBV28	.	TRBJ1-1	TGTGCCAGCAGCCTCCGGGAGAACACTGAAGCTTTCTTT	CASSLRENTEAFF
.	TRBV5-5	.	TRBJ1-1	TGTGCCAGCAGCTTAATCCAGGGTGGCGGCACTGAAGCTTTCTTT	CASSLIQGGGTEAFF